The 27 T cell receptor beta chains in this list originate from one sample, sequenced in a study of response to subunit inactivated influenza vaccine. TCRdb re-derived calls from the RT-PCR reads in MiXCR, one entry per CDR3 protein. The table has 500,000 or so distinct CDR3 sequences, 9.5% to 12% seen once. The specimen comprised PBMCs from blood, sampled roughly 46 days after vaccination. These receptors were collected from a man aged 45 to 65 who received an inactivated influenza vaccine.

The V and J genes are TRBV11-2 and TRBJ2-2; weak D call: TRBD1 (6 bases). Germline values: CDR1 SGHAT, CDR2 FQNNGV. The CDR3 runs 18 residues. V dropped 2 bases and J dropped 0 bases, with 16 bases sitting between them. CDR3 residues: CASSLYFRTASNTGELFF. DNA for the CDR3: TGTGCCAGCAGCTTATACTTCCGGACAGCTTCGAACACCGGGGAGCTGTTTTTT. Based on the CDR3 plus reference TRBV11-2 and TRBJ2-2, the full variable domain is EAGVAQSPRYKIIEKRQSVAFWCNPISGHATLYWYQQILGQGPKLLIQFQNNGVVDDSQLPKDRFSAERLKGVDSTLKIQPAKLEDSAVYLCASSLYFRTASNTGELFFGEGSRLTVL.

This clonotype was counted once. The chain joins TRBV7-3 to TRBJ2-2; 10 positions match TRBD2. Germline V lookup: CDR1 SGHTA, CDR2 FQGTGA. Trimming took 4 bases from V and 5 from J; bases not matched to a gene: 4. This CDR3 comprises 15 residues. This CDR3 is CASSYLAGGTGELFF. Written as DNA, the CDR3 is TGTGCCAGCAGCTATTTAGCGGGAGGAACCGGGGAGCTGTTTTTT.

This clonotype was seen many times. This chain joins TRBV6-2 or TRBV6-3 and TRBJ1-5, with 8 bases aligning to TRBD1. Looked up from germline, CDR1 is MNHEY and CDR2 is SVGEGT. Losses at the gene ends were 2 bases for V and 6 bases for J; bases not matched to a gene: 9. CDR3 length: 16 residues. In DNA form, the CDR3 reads TGTGCCAGCAGTTACGGGGCAGGGGGCGGAGGTCAGCCCCAGCATTTT. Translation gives CASSYGAGGGGQPQHF.

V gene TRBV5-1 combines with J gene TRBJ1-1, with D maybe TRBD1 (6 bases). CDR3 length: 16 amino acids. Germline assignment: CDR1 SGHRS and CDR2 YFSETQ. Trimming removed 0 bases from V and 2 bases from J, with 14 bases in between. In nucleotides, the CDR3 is TGCGCCAGCAGCTTGGACCTTGCCAGGGGCAACACTGAAGCTTTCTTT. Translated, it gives CASSLDLARGNTEAFF.

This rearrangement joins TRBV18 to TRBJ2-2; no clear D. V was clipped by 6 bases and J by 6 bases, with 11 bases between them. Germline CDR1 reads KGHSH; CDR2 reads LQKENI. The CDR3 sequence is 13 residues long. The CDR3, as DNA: TGTGCCAGCTCCAACGAGATTGCCGGGGAGCTGTTTTTT. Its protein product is CASSNEIAGELFF.

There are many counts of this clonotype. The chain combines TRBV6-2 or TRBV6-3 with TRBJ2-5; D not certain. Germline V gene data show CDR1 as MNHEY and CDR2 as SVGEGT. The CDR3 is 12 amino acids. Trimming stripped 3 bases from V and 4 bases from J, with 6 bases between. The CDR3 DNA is TGTGCCAGCAGTTATTCCTTAGAGACCCAGTACTTC. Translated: CASSYSLETQYF.

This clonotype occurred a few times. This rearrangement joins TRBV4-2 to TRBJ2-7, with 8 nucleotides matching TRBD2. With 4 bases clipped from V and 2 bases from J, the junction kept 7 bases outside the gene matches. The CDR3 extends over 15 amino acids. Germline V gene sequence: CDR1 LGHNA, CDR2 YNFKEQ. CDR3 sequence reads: CASSPRVGGAYEQYF. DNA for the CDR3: TGTGCCAGCAGCCCCCGCGTCGGGGGGGCCTACGAGCAGTACTTC.

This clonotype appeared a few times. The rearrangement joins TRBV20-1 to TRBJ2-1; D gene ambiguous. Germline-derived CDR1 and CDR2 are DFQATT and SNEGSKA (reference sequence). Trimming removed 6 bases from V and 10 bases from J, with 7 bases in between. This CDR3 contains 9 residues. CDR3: CSAAQEQFF. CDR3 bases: TGCAGTGCCGCGCAGGAGCAGTTCTTC.

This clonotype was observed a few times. The CDR3 region has the DNA TGTGCCTGGAGGAGAGACAGGGCCCTCTCCTACGAGCAGTACTTC. Translation gives CAWRRDRALSYEQYF. V gene TRBV30 combines with J gene TRBJ2-7; TRBD1 agrees at 7 bases. This CDR3 is 15 amino acids long. Germline V gene lookup returns CDR1 GTSNPN and CDR2 SVGIG (reference sequence). V dropped 3 bases and J dropped 0; count of bases not matched to a gene: 8.

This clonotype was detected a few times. In DNA form, the CDR3 reads TGTGCCAGCTCACCTCGGGGCCTAGCGAACTACGAGCAGTACTTC. It translates to CASSPRGLANYEQYF. The V gene is TRBV18, the J gene TRBJ2-7, with D perhaps matching TRBD2 (6 bases). The CDR3 contains 15 residues. The V gene lost 3 bases and the J gene lost 3 bases, with 15 bases spanning the gap. Germline lookup yields CDR1 KGHSH and CDR2 LQKENI.

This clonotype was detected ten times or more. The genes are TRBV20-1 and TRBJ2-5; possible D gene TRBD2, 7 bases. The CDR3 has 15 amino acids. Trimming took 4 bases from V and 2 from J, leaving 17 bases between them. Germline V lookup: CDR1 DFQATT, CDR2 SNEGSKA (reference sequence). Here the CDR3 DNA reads TGCAGTGCTACCCCACTGGCGGGGGCTCAAGAGACCCAGTACTTC. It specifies CSATPLAGAQETQYF.

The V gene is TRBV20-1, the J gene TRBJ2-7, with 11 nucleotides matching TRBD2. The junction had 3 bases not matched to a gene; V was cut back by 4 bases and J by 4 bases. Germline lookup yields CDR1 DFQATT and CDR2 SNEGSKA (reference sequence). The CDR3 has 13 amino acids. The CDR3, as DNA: TGCAGTGCTATAGCGGGAGGGCCTTACGAGCAGTACTTC. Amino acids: CSAIAGGPYEQYF.

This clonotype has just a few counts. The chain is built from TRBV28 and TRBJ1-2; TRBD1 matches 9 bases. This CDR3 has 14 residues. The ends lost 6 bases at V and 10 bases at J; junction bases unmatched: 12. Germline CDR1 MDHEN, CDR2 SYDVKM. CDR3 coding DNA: TGTGCCAGCAGCCCTCCGGGACAGGGAAGCGACTACACCTTC. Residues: CASSPPGQGSDYTF.

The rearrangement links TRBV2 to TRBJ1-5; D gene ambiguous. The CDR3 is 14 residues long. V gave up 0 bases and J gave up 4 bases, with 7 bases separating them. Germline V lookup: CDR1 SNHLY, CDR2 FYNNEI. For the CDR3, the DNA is TGTGCCAGCAGTGAAGCTCCAGGAAATCAGCCCCAGCATTTT. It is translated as CASSEAPGNQPQHF.

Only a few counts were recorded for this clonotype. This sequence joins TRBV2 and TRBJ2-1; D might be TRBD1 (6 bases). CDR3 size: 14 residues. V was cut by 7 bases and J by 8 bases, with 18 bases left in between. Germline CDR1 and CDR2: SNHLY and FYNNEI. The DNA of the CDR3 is TGTGCCAGCATGTTCGCCAGGGGATTTGATGAGCAGTTCTTC. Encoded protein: CASMFARGFDEQFF.

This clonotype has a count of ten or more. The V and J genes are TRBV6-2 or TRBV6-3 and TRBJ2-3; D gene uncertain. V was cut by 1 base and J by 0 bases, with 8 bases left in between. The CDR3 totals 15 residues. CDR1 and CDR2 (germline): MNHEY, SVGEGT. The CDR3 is CASSYWGGSTDTQYF. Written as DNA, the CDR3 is TGTGCCAGCAGTTACTGGGGTGGAAGCACAGATACGCAGTATTTT.

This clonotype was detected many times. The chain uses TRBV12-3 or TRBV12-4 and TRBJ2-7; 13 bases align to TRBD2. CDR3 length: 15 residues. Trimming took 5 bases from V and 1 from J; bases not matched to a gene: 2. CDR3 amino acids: CASSGLAGDSYEQYF. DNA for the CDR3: TGTGCCAGCAGTGGACTAGCGGGGGATTCCTACGAGCAGTACTTC.

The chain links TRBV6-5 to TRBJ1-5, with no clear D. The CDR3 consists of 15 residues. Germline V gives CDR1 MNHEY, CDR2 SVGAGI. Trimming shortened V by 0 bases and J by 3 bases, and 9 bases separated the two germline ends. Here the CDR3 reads CASSYSRQDNQPQHF. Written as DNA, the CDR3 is TGTGCCAGCAGTTACTCGAGGCAGGACAATCAGCCCCAGCATTTT.

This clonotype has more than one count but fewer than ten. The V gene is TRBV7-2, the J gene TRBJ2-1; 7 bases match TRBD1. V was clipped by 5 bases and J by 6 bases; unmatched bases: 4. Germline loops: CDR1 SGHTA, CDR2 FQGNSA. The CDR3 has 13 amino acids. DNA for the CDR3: TGTGCCAGCAGCCCACAGGGGCCCAATGAGCAGTTCTTC. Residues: CASSPQGPNEQFF.

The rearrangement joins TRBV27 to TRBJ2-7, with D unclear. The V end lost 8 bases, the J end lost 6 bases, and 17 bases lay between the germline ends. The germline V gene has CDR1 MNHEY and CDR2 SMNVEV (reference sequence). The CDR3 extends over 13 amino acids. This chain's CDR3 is CASSRVGNLEQYF. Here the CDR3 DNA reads TGTGCCAGCTCACGCGTCGGCAATCTCGAGCAGTACTTC.

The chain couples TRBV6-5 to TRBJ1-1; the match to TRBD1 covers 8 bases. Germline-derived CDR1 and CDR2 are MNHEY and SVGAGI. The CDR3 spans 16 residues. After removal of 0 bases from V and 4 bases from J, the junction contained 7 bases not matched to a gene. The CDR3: CASSYSDRDWGTEAFF. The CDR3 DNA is TGTGCCAGCAGTTACTCGGACAGGGACTGGGGCACTGAAGCTTTCTTT.

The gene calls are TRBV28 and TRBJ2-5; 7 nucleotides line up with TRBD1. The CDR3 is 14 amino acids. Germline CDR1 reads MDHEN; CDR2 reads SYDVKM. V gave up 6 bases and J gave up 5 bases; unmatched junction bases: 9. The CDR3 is CASRSTGRGETQYF. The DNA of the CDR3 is TGTGCCAGCAGGTCGACAGGGCGAGGGGAGACCCAGTACTTC.

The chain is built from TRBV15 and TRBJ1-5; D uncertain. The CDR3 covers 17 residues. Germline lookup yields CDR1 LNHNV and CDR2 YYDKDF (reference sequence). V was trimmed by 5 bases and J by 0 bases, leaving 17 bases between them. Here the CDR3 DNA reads TGTGCCACCAGCGGAGGCCTGAGAAGGGATAGCAATCAGCCCCAGCATTTT. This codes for CATSGGLRRDSNQPQHF.

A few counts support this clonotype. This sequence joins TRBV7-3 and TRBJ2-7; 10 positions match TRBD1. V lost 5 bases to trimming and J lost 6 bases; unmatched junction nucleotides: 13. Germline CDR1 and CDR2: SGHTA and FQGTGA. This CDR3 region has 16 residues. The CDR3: CASSLERGTGVAEQYF. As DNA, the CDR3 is TGTGCCAGCAGCCTGGAACGCGGGACAGGGGTGGCCGAGCAGTACTTC. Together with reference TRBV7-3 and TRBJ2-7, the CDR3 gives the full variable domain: GAGVSQTPSNKVTEKGKYVELRCDPISGHTALYWYRQSLGQGPEFLIYFQGTGAADDSGLPNDRFFAVRPEGSVSTLKIQRTERGDSAVYLCASSLERGTGVAEQYFGPGTRLTVT.

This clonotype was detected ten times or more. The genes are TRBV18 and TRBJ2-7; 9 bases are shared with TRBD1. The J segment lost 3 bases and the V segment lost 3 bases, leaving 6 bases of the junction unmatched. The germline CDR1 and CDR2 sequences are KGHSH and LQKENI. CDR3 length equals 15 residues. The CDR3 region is CASSPPGTGRYEQYF. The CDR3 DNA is TGTGCCAGCTCACCTCCCGGGACAGGGCGCTACGAGCAGTACTTC.

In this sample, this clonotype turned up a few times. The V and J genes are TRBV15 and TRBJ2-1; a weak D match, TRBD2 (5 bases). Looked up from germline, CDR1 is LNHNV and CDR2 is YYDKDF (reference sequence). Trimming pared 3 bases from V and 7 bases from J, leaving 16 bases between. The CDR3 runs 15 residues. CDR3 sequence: CATSRPFSSGNEQFF. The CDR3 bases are TGTGCCACCAGCAGGCCCTTTAGTTCGGGAAATGAGCAGTTCTTC.

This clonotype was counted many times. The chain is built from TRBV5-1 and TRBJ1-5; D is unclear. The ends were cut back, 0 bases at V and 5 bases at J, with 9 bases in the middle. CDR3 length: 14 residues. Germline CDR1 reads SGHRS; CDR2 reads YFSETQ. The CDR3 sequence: CASSLGASDQPQHF. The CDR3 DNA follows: TGCGCCAGCAGCTTGGGGGCGAGTGATCAGCCCCAGCATTTT.